Presented here are 9 T cell receptor beta chains from one specimen sequenced in a study of lymphopenia after photon versus proton radiotherapy (dated 2019 in TCRdb). Receptor libraries were prepared by the immunoSEQ multiplex PCR assay. TCRdb took over this immuneACCESS table, retaining in-frame rearrangements with V and J assigned. Such tables are incomplete; in checked studies, under half of the missing clones stem from an unresolved V gene, and the remainder is unexplained. The sample contains about 83,000 clones, around four fifths of them found a single time. Jointly, the top ten make up approximately 1.4% of the sample. The sample here was peripheral blood, taken from a patient treated with proton-based radiotherapy. The receptors come from a man aged 55-75 years with pancreatic cancer.

The rearrangement joins TRBV27 to TRBJ1-5; D is perhaps TRBD1 (5 bases). CDR1 is MNHEY and CDR2 is SMNVEV in the germline V gene (reference sequence). This CDR3 has 16 residues. Trimming took off 8 bases at V and 6 bases at J, with 23 bases between the two ends. The CDR3 DNA sequence: TGTGCCAGCCTCTACCCCGGGCCCCTTAGGGGTCAGCCCCAGCATTTT. It specifies CASLYPGPLRGQPQHF.

The sample holds a few counts of this clone. The V call is TRBV7-9, the J call TRBJ2-1; TRBD2 matches 13 bases. This CDR3 has 18 residues. Germline V gives CDR1 SEHNR, CDR2 FQNEAQ (reference sequence). J gave up 6 bases and V 1 base, and 9 bases lay outside the gene matches. The CDR3 reads CASSLDLITSGRGNEQFF. The CDR3 nucleotides read TGTGCCAGCAGCTTAGACCTCATCACTAGCGGGAGGGGCAATGAGCAGTTCTTC.

The V and J genes are TRBV6-1 and TRBJ2-7, with D perhaps matching TRBD1 (6 bases). This CDR3 comprises 17 residues. From germline, CDR1 is MNHNS and CDR2 SASEGT. Trimming stripped 2 bases from V and 5 bases from J, with 22 bases between. CDR3 region: CASSERNREFYIDEQYF. The CDR3 DNA is TGTGCCAGCAGTGAAAGGAACAGGGAATTCTATATCGACGAGCAGTACTTC.

This clone was found a few times. The chain recombines TRBV10-3 with TRBJ2-7; 7 bases agree with TRBD2. Looked up from germline, CDR1 is ENHRY and CDR2 is SYGVKD. The CDR3 length is 15 residues. Trimming removed 3 bases from V and 2 bases from J; junction bases left unmatched: 7. CDR3 sequence (DNA): TGTGCCATCAGTGACTATCCTAGCGGAACCTACGAGCAGTACTTC. Translated, it gives CAISDYPSGTYEQYF.

V and J are TRBV11-1 and TRBJ2-7; D remains unclear. Trimming took 0 bases from V and 5 from J, leaving 8 bases between them. Germline V gives CDR1 SGHAT, CDR2 FQDESV (reference sequence). The CDR3 is 13 residues long. The CDR3 DNA follows: TGTGCCAGCAGCTTAGCCGCCCGCAACGAGCAGTACTTC. Protein: CASSLAARNEQYF.

The rearrangement uses TRBV4-3 and TRBJ2-2, with 13 bases that match TRBD2. Trimming at V came to 4 bases and at J to 5 bases, leaving 7 bases not matched to a gene. Germline values: CDR1 LGHNA, CDR2 YSLEER. The length of the CDR3 is 17 residues. In DNA form, the CDR3 reads TGCGCCAGCAGCCTTGCCGGACTAGCGGGAGAAACCGGGGAGCTGTTTTTT. Amino acid sequence: CASSLAGLAGETGELFF.

The chain joins TRBV5-6 to TRBJ1-4; D remains unclear. The CDR3 contains 16 residues. The germline V gene encodes CDR1 SGHDT and CDR2 YYEEEE. V gave up 0 bases and J gave up 5 bases, with 14 bases separating them. The CDR3, as DNA: TGTGCCAGCAGCTTGGGATCTGGATACTACAATGAAAAACTGTTTTTT. Amino acids: CASSLGSGYYNEKLFF.

The V gene is TRBV7-9, the J gene TRBJ1-3; D is undetermined. The germline CDR1 and CDR2 sequences are SEHNR and FQNEAQ (reference sequence). The CDR3 has 14 amino acids. V was trimmed by 8 bases and J by 4 bases, leaving 15 bases between them. CDR3 in DNA: TGTGCCAGCCAGCCTAGAGAAGGAGGAAACACCATATATTTT. Protein sequence: CASQPREGGNTIYF. Full variable domain (outside the CDR3, taken from reference TRBV7-9 and TRBJ1-3): DTGVSQNPRHKITKRGQNVTFRCDPISEHNRLYWYRQTLGQGPEFLTYFQNEAQLEKSRLLSDRFSAERPKGSFSTLEIQRTEQGDSAMYLCASQPREGGNTIYFGEGSWLTVV.

This chain joins TRBV11-2 and TRBJ2-3, with D possibly called TRBD1 or TRBD2 (7 bases each). CDR3 length: 16 amino acids. Germline values: CDR1 SGHAT, CDR2 FQNNGV. Trimming stripped 5 bases from V and 3 bases from J, with 18 bases between. For the CDR3, the DNA is TGTGCCAGCAGCCTCCGACAGGGAGGGTCGACAGATACGCAGTATTTT. The encoded protein is CASSLRQGGSTDTQYF.